The present T cell receptor (beta chain) was sequenced within a study of blood T cell repertoires in COVID-19. Overall study: Both acute and convalescent COVID-19 samples were obtained from the United States, Italy and Spain. Sample material is recorded as cDNA or gDNA derived from T cells, B-cell-depleted T cells, or PBMCs.

Per the original data handling: Reference gene primer amplification gave estimated nucleated cell counts. Assay used: immunoSEQ multiplex PCR; TCRdb lists only in-frame clones, some missing. V and J calls and clone size are copied from that table; D and trimming were computed from the DNA. The table records nearly 250,000 clones, 70% to 85% of them present only once. The CDR3 has 14 amino acids. Germline V gene data show CDR1 as SGHVS and CDR2 as FQNEAQ. Trimming took off 0 bases at V and 7 bases at J, with 11 bases between the two ends. This chain uses TRBV7-8 with TRBJ2-3; TRBD1 is a possible D gene (6 bases). The clonotype originates from a woman of 80 years or more with acute or convalescent COVID-19. The sample was peripheral blood. The CDR3, as DNA: TGTGCCAGCAGCTTAGCGGGGGCGGTTAATACGCAGTATTTT. Translated, it gives CASSLAGAVNTQYF.